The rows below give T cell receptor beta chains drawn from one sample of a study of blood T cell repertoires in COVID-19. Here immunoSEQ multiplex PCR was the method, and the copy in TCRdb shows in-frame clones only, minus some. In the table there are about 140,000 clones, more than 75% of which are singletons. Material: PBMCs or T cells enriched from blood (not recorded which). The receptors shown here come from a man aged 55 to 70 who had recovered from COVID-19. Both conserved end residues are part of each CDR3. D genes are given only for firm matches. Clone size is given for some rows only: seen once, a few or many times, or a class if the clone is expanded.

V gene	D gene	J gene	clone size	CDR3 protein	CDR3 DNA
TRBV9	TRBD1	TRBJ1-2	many	CASSTTGANYGYTF	TGTGCCAGCAGCACGACAGGGGCCAACTATGGCTACACCTTC
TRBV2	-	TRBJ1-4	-	CASSGGQYEKLFF	TGTGCCAGCAGTGGGGGACAATATGAAAAACTGTTTTTT
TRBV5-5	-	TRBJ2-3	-	CASSYPAALSTDTQYF	TGTGCCAGCAGCTATCCGGCGGCGCTAAGCACAGATACGCAGTATTTT
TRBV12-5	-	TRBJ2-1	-	CASGLGTGVYNEQFF	-
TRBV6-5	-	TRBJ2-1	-	CASKSGSLQFF	TGTGCCAGCAAATCGGGGTCATTGCAGTTCTTC
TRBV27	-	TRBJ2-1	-	CASSGQSSGEQFF	TGTGCCAGCAGTGGACAGTCGTCGGGTGAGCAGTTCTTC
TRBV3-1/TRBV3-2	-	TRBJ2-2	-	CASSHQDRRTGELFF	TGTGCCAGCAGCCACCAGGACAGACGCACCGGGGAGCTGTTTTTT
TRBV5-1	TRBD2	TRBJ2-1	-	CASSRGGNTEQFF	TGCGCCAGCAGCCGGGGGGGAAATACTGAGCAGTTCTTC
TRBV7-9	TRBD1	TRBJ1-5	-	CASSDRDRAQHF	TGTGCCAGCAGCGACCGGGACAGAGCCCAGCATTTT
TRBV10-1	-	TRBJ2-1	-	CASSEPPRSNEQFF	TGCGCCAGCAGTGAGCCACCGAGAAGTAATGAGCAGTTCTTC
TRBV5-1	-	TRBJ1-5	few	CASSPLGGASQPQHF	TGCGCCAGCAGCCCCTTGGGAGGGGCCAGTCAGCCCCAGCATTTT
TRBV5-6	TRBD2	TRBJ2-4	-	CASSFRGGGNIQYF	TGTGCCAGCAGCTTCCGGGGGGGCGGAAACATTCAGTACTTC
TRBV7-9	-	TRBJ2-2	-	CASSPSWGGLFGELFF	TGTGCCAGCAGCCCGAGTTGGGGGGGCCTCTTCGGGGAGCTGTTTTTT
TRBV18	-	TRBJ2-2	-	CASSQTDSTGELFF	TGTGCCAGCTCTCAAACTGACAGCACCGGGGAGCTGTTTTTT
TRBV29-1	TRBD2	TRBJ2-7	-	CSVCPSGLYEQYF	TGCAGCGTGTGCCCTAGCGGCCTCTACGAGCAGTACTTC
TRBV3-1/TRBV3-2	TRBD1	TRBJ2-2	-	CASSRGQGFTGELFF	TGTGCCAGCAGCAGGGGACAGGGGTTTACCGGGGAGCTGTTTTTT
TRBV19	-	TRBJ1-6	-	CASSALVGGNSPLHF	TGTGCCAGTAGTGCCCTAGTAGGGGGTAATTCACCCCTCCACTTT
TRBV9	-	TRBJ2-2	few	CASSGGTPELFF	TGTGCCAGCAGCGGAGGGACACCGGAGCTGTTTTTT
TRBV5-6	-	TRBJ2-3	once	CASSLEGDGLATQYF	TGTGCCAGCAGCTTGGAAGGTGATGGGCTGGCTACGCAGTATTTT
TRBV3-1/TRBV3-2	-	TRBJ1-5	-	CASSQDSQSNQPQHF	TGTGCCAGCAGCCAAGACTCCCAGAGCAATCAGCCCCAGCATTTT
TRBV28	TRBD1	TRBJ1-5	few	CASQGTGRSYSNQPQHF	TGTGCCAGTCAGGGGACAGGGAGAAGTTATAGCAATCAGCCCCAGCATTTT
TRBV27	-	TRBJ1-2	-	CASRYTRFAVEGYTF	TGTGCCAGCAGATATACTAGGTTTGCTGTTGAGGGCTACACCTTC
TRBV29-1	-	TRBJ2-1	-	CSAGGNEQFF	TGCAGCGCTGGGGGGAATGAGCAGTTCTTC
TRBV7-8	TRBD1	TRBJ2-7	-	CASSRTGVEQYF	TGTGCCAGCAGTCGGACAGGGGTCGAGCAGTACTTC
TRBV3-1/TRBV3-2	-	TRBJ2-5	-	CASSTWAGVRRETQYF	TGTGCCAGCAGCACTTGGGCAGGGGTTCGGAGGGAGACCCAGTACTTC
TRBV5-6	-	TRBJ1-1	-	CASSSLITGTEAFF	TGTGCCAGCAGTAGTCTAATAACGGGCACTGAAGCTTTCTTT
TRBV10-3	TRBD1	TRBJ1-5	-	CAISDDRVQPQHF	TGTGCCATCAGTGACGACAGGGTTCAGCCCCAGCATTTT
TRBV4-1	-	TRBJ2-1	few	CASSQRIAWDNEQFF	TGCGCCAGCAGCCAACGGATAGCGTGGGACAATGAGCAGTTCTTC
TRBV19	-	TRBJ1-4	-	CASSRQSNEKLFF	TGTGCCAGTAGCAGACAGTCTAATGAAAAACTGTTTTTT
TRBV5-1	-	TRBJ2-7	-	CASSLDRSYEQYF	TGCGCCAGCAGCTTGGACAGATCCTACGAGCAGTACTTC
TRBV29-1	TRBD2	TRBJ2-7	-	CSVPGLAQEEQYF	TGCAGCGTCCCCGGACTAGCCCAGGAGGAGCAGTACTTC
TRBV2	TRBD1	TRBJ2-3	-	CASSRQGAGDTQYF	TGTGCCAGCAGTCGACAGGGGGCGGGAGATACGCAGTATTTT
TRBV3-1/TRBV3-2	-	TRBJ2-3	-	CASSTGTLVGDTQYF	TGTGCCAGCAGCACAGGAACTCTCGTGGGAGATACGCAGTATTTT
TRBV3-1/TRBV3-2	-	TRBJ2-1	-	CASSQVVVSIEQFF	TGTGCCAGCAGCCAAGTGGTAGTTAGCATAGAGCAGTTCTTC
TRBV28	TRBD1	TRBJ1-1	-	CASREIRGRETEAFF	TGTGCCAGTAGGGAGATCAGGGGGCGAGAGACTGAAGCTTTCTTT
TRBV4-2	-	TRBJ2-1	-	CASSHDLRLYNEQFF	TGTGCCAGCAGCCACGACTTGCGGTTGTACAATGAGCAGTTCTTC
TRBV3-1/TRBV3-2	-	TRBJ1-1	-	CASSQDWSGVGAFF	TGTGCCAGCAGCCAAGATTGGTCGGGGGTGGGAGCTTTCTTT
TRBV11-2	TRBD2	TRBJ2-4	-	CASTTRLAGLKNIQYF	TGTGCCAGCACAACCCGACTAGCGGGACTTAAAAACATTCAGTACTTC
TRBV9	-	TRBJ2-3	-	CASSVSSRTDTQYF	TGTGCCAGCAGCGTATCTAGCCGCACAGATACGCAGTATTTT
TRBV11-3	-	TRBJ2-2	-	CASSPTITGELFF	TGTGCCAGCAGCCCAACAATCACCGGGGAGCTGTTTTTT
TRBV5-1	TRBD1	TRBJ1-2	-	CASSLAGTGINYGYTF	TGCGCCAGCAGCTTGGCCGGGACAGGGATTAACTATGGCTACACCTTC
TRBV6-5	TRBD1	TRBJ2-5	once	CASRDPGTGIETQYF	TGTGCCAGCAGAGACCCCGGGACAGGGATAGAGACCCAGTACTTC
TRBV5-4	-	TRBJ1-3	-	CASSTDWSSGNTIYF	TGTGCCAGCAGTACTGACTGGAGCTCTGGAAACACCATATATTTT